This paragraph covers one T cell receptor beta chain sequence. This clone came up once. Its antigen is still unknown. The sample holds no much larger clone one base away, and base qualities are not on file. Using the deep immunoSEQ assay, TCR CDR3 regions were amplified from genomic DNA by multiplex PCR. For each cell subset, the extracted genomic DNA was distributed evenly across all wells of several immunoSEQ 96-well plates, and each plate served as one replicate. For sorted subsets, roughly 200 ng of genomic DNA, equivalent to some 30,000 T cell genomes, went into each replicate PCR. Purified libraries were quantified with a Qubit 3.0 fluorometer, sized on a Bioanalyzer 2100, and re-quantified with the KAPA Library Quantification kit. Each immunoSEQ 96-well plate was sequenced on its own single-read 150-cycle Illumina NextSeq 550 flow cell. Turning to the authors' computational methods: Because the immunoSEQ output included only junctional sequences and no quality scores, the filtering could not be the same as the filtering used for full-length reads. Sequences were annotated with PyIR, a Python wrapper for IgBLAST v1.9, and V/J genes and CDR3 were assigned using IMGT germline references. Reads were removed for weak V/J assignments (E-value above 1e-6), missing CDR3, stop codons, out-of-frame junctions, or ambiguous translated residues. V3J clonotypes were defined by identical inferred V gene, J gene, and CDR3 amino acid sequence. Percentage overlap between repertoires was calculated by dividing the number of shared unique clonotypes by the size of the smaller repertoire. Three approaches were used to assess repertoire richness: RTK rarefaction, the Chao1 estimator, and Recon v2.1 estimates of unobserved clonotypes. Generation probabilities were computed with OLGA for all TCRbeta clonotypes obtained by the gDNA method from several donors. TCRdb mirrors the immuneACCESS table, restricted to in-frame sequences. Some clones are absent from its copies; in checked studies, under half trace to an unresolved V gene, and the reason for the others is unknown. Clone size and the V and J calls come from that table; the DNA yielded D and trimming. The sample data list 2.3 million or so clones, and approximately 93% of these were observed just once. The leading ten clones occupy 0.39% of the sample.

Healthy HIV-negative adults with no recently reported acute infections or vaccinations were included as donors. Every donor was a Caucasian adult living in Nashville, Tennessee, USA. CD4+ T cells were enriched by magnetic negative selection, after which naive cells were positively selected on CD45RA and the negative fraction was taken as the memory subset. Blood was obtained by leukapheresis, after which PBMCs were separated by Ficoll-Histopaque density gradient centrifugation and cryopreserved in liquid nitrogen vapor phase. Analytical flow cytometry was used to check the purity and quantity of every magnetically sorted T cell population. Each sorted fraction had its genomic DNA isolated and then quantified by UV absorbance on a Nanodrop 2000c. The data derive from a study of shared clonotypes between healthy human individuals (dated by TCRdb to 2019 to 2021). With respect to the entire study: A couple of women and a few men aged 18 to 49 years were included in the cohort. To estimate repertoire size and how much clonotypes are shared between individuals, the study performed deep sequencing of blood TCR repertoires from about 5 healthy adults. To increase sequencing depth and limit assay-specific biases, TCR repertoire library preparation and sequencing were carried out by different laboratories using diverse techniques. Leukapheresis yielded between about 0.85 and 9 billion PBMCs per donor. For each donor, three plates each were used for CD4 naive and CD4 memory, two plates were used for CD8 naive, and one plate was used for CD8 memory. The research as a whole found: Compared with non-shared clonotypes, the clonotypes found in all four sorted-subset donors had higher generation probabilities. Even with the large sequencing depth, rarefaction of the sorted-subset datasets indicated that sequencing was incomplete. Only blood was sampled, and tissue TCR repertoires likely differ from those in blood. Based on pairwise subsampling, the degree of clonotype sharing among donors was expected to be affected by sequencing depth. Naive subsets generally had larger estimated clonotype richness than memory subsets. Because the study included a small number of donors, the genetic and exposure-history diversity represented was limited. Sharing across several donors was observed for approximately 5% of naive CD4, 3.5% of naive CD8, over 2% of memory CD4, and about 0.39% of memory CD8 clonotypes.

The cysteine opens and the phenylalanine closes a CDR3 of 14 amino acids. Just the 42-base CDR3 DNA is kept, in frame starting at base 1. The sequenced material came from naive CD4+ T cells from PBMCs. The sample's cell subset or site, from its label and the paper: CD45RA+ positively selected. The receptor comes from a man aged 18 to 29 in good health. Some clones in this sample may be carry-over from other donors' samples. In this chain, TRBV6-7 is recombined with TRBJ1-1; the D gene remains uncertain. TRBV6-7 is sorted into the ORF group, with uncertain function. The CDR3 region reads CATYVGVVGTEAFF. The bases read TGTGCAACCTACGTCGGGGTAGTGGGCACTGAAGCTTTCTTT.